This note documents a single T cell receptor (beta chain) sequence. The antigen is undetermined. This sample stems from a study of cytomegalovirus exposure and HLA in healthy donors. General study results and limits: It was reported in a later analysis that an Asian-associated ancestry cluster showed fewer N-insertions than the roughly 710-donor mean.

Looked up from germline, CDR1 is GTSNPN and CDR2 is SVGIG (reference sequence). Trimming cost V 2 bases and J 10 bases; bases outside gene matches: 9. The length of the CDR3 is 13 residues. Vbeta (60) and Jbeta (13) primers were used in the PCR. Profiled with immunoSEQ multiplex PCR; TCRdb holds only in-frame clones, not every one. Its table records around 37,000 clones. The clonotype comes from a human donor in good health. The specimen sequenced was PBMCs. The rearrangement joins TRBV30 to TRBJ1-1, with 8 bases matching TRBD1. CDR3 sequence: CAWSIYQGAGAFF. The CDR3 DNA sequence: TGTGCCTGGAGTATATACCAGGGGGCCGGAGCTTTCTTT.